This TCR beta chain was found in a study of T cells in Graves' hyperthyroidism and ophthalmopathy. RNA transcripts provided the source from which TCR beta CDR3 regions were amplified. The study used the HTBI primer set for a first-round RT-PCR of the TCR CDR3. TCRdb recomputed calls from the multiplex PCR reads with MiXCR, one row per CDR3 protein. The table lists hundreds of thousands of distinct CDR3 sequences, 46% of them singletons. Points from the study as a whole: In the blood, most expanded thyroid clonotypes above 0.001 appeared as well.

This clonotype has just a few counts. The antigen is unknown. V lost 4 bases and J 6 bases, leaving 22 bases between the germline ends. CDR3 length: 16 residues. CDR1 is MNHGY and CDR2 is SVAAGI in the germline V gene. The sample comprised peripheral blood or thyroid tissue (not recorded which). The TCR originated in a woman under 30 with Graves' hyperthyroidism. V usage is TRBV6-9 and J usage is TRBJ2-7, with D tentatively TRBD1 or TRBD2 (5 bases each). The CDR3 region is CASSLFRGQGVGEQYF. The CDR3 DNA reads as TGTGCCAGCAGTTTATTCCGGGGCCAGGGCGTAGGCGAGCAGTACTTC.